This T cell receptor (beta chain) was recorded in a study of T cells and Merkel cell carcinoma outcomes. About this clone: The antigen remains unidentified.

Broader study findings: In Merkel cell carcinoma, repertoire and T-cell density reportedly predicted outcomes.

Trimming took off 8 bases at V and 2 bases at J, with 18 bases between the two ends. The germline CDR1 and CDR2 sequences are SGHTA and FQGTGA. The CDR3 sequence is 15 residues long. This table comes from immunoSEQ multiplex PCR, and its TCRdb copy is limited to in-frame clones, with some not included. The sample records over 15,000 clones, roughly four fifths being singletons. This TCR derives from a human donor with Merkel cell carcinoma. The rearrangement links TRBV7-3 to TRBJ1-1, with a possible D match to TRBD1 (6 bases). Sequenced: tumor tissue from Merkel cell carcinoma. Written as DNA, the CDR3 is TGTGCCAGCTCTCTCGGGGGGGGCTCTAACACTGAAGCTTTCTTT. Encoded protein: CASSLGGGSNTEAFF.